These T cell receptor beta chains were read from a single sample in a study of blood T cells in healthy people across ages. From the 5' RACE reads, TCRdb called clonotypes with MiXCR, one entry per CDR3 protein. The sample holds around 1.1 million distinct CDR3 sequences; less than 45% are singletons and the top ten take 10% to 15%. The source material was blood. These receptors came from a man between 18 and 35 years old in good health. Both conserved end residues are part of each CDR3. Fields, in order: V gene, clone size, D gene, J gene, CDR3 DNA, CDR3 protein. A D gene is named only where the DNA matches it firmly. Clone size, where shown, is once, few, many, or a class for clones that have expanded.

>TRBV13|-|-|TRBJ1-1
TGTGCCAGCAGCTTAATGCGTTTGGGGGCGCGGACTGAAGCTTTCTTT
CASSLMRLGARTEAFF
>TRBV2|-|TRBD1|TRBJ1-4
TGTGCCAGCAACAGGGGAGAGGAAAAACTGTTTTTT
CASNRGEEKLFF
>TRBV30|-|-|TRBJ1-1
TGTGCCTGGAAAGGGGTGAACACTGAAGCTTTCTTT
CAWKGVNTEAFF
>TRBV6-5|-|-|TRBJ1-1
TGTGCCAGCAGTTACATATGGGACCCCCCCTGTCCGGAAGCTTTCTTT
CASSYIWDPPCPEAFF
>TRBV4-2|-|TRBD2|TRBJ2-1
TGTGCCAGCAGCCAGGCAGGACTAGCGGACTACAATGAGCAGTTCTTC
CASSQAGLADYNEQFF
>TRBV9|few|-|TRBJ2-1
TGTGCCAGCAGCGTAGCTCTAGGGGAAAGCTACAATGAGCAGTTCTTC
CASSVALGESYNEQFF
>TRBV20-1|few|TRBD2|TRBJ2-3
TGCAGTGCTAGTACGGGGGGAACAGATACGCAGTATTTT
CSASTGGTDTQYF
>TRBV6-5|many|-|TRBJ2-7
TGTGCCAGCAGCCCCAAGGGGGGGTACGAGCAGTACTTC
CASSPKGGYEQYF
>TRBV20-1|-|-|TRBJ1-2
TGCAGTGCTAGAGGGCAGAGGACTAACTATGGCTACACCTTC
CSARGQRTNYGYTF
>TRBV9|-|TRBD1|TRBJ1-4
TGTGCCAGCAGCGTAGGACAGGGTTCTCGAGAAAAACTGTTTTTT
CASSVGQGSREKLFF
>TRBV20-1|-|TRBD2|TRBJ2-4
TGCAGTGCTAGTGGCGGGGAGGGGAACATTCAGTACTTC
CSASGGEGNIQYF
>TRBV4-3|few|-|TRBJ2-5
TGCGCCAGCAGCCAAGAGGTGCGGGAAGAGACCCAGTACTTC
CASSQEVREETQYF
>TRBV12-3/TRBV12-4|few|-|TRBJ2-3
TGTGCCAGCACTTCAGTAGGCACAGATACGCAGTATTTT
CASTSVGTDTQYF
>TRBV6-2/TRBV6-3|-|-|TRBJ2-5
TGTGCCAGCAGTTACTTTCCGGGAAGCGAGACCCAGTACTTC
CASSYFPGSETQYF
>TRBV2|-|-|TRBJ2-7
TGTGCCAGCAGTGTGGGGCGGGGTACGGTAAATTACGAGCAGTACTTC
CASSVGRGTVNYEQYF
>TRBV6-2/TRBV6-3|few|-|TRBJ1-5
TGTGCCAGCAGTTACGGGTCGGGACCTGGCAATCAGCCCCAGCATTTT
CASSYGSGPGNQPQHF
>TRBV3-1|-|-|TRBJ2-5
TGTGCCAGCACCCAATCGGGACTGCGGGAGACCCAGTACTTC
CASTQSGLRETQYF
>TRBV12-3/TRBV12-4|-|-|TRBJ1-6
TGTGCCAGCAGGGCGGCCAGTCAAAATAATTCACCCCTCCACTTT
CASRAASQNNSPLHF
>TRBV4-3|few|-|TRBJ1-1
TGCGCCAGCAGCCAAATGGACAGCTTGAACACTGAAGCTTTCTTT
CASSQMDSLNTEAFF
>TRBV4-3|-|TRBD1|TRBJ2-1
TGCGCCAGCAGCCAAAATTATGGGACAGACAATGAGCAGTTCTTC
CASSQNYGTDNEQFF
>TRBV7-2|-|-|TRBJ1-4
TGTGCCAGCAGCTCCTCCGGGACCAAGAATGAAAAACTGTTTTTT
CASSSSGTKNEKLFF
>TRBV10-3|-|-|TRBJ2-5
TGTGCCATCAGTGAGGGCGGCGATCAAGAGACCCAGTACTTC
CAISEGGDQETQYF
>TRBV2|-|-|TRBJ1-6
TGTGCCAGCACCTTGGGGGGCGGTTCCTATAATTCACCCCTCCACTTT
CASTLGGGSYNSPLHF
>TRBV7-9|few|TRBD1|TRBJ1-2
TGTGCCAGCAGCTTTTACCGGGACAGGGGGCGCCCCCCCTATGGCTACACCTTC
CASSFYRDRGRPPYGYTF
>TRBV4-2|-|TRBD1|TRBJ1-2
TGTGCCAGCAGCCTAAACCCGACAGGGGAAGGTGGCTACACCTTC
CASSLNPTGEGGYTF
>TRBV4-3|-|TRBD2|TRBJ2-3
TGCGCCAGCAGCTTTCGGACTAGCGGGGGGGGGACAGATACGCAGTATTTT
CASSFRTSGGGTDTQYF
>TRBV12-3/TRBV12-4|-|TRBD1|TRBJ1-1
TGTGCCAGCAAGCCGGGACAGTCGATTACTGAAGCTTTCTTT
CASKPGQSITEAFF
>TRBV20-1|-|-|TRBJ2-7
TGCAGTGCTAGCGGGAACAACAATGAGCAGTACTTC
CSASGNNNEQYF
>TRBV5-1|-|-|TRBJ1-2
TGCGCCAGCAGCTTGGCAGGGTCCGGGTCGAGTGGCTACACCTTC
CASSLAGSGSSGYTF
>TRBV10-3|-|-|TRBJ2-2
TGTGCCACAATCCCAGGGGCAGGGCGTTTAGCCGACACCGGGGAGCTGTTTTTT
CATIPGAGRLADTGELFF
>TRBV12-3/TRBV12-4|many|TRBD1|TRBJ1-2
TGTGCCAGCAGCCCAGGGACAGGGTTTGGCTACACCTTC
CASSPGTGFGYTF
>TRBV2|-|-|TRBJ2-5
TGTGCCAGCAGTGAAAAGACCCATGAGCAGTACTTC
CASSEKTHEQYF
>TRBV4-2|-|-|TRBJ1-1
TGTGCCAGCAGCCAAGATCCCGTAGAGGGGGGGAACACTGAAGCTTTCTTT
CASSQDPVEGGNTEAFF
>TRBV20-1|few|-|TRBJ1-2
TGCAGTGCTAGGTTGGACACTGGCTACACCTTC
CSARLDTGYTF
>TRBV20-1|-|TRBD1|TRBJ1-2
TGCAGTGTTGGACAGGGTGGGAGAAACTATGGCTACACCTTC
CSVGQGGRNYGYTF
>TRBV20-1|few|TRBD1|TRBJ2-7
TGCAGTGCTAGGGGACAGGCCTACGAGCAGTACTTC
CSARGQAYEQYF
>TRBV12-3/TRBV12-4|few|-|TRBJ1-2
TGTGCCAGCAGTCCCCGTGGAGGTCCGAATCGCTACACCTTC
CASSPRGGPNRYTF
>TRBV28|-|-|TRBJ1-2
TGTGCCAGCAGTCTGGGGTACGTCGATGGCTACACCTTC
CASSLGYVDGYTF
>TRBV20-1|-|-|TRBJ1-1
TGCAGTGCTAGCGCTTCACGGTCGAACACTGAAGCTTTCTTT
CSASASRSNTEAFF
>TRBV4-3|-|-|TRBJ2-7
TGCGCCAGCAGCCGGTCTGTGGGGAGCTCCTACAATGAGCAGTACTTC
CASSRSVGSSYNEQYF
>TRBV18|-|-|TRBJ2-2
TGTGCCAGCTCACCGGTCTCTGGCCGCCGGGGCACCGGGGAGCTGTTTTTT
CASSPVSGRRGTGELFF
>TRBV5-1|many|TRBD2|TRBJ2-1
TGCGCCAGCAGCGACCCTAGCGGGGCCTACAATGAGCAGTTCTTC
CASSDPSGAYNEQFF
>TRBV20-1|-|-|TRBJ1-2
TGCAGTGCCAGAGATCGGCTTGGGGGGTGGGATGGCTACACCTTC
CSARDRLGGWDGYTF
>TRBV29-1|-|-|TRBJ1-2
TGCAGCGTTGGCCCCAAAGGGTATGGCTACACCTTC
CSVGPKGYGYTF
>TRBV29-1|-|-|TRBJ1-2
TGCAGCGCCTTTACAGGACAGTACTATGGCTACACCTTC
CSAFTGQYYGYTF
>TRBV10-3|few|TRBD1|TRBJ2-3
TGTGCCATCAGAAAGACAGGGGGCCTCGGCACAGATACGCAGTATTTT
CAIRKTGGLGTDTQYF
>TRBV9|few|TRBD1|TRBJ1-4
TGTGCCAGCAGCGTAGCCGGGACAGGGGTGGCGTATGAAAAACTGTTTTTT
CASSVAGTGVAYEKLFF
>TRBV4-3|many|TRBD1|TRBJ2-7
TGCGCCAGCAGCCAAGATTGGACAGGGAGCTACGAGCAGTACTTC
CASSQDWTGSYEQYF
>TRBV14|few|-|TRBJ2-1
TGTGCCAGCAGACCCACAGGGTTCTACAATGAGCAGTTCTTC
CASRPTGFYNEQFF
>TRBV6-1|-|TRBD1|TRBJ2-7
TGTGCCAGCAGTAAACCGGGACAGGGGACCTACGAGCAGTACTTC
CASSKPGQGTYEQYF
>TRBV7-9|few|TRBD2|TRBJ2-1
TGTGCCAGCAGCCGTAGCGGGGGCCGAGGATACAATGAGCAGTTCTTC
CASSRSGGRGYNEQFF
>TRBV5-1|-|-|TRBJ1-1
TGCGCCAGCAGCTTGGCGGACCGGCGGGCTGAAGCTTTCTTT
CASSLADRRAEAFF
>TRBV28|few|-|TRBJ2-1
TGTGCCAGCAGTCTACAGGCCGGGGGGCAGTTCTTC
CASSLQAGGQFF
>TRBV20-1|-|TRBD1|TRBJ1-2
TGCAGTGCTACGGACAGGGGGATCACTAACTATGGCTACACCTTC
CSATDRGITNYGYTF
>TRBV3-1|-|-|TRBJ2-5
TGTGCCAGCAGCCAAGCCGCCAAGGGGGAGACCCAGTACTTC
CASSQAAKGETQYF
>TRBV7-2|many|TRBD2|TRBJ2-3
TGTGCCAGCAGCTCGACTAGCGTCCCAGATACGCAGTATTTT
CASSSTSVPDTQYF
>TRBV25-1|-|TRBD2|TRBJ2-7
TGTGCCAGCAGTGAGATAGCGGGGGGAAGCTCCTACGAGCAGTACTTC
CASSEIAGGSSYEQYF